The clone carrying this T cell receptor beta chain came up many times. Amplified regions were TCR beta CDR3 sequences from RNA transcripts. TCR CDR3 underwent first-round RT-PCR with the HTBI primer set. Each CDR3 protein is one row after TCRdb ran MiXCR on the multiplex PCR reads. The sample has about 580,000 distinct CDR3 sequences; about half are singletons. This specimen comes from a study of T cells in Graves' hyperthyroidism and ophthalmopathy. Sequenced input: peripheral blood or thyroid tissue (not recorded which). This TCR derives from a woman between 18 and 29 years old with Graves' hyperthyroidism.

The CDR3 region is CASGNRGPSYEQYF. Here the CDR3 DNA reads TGTGCCAGCGGGAACAGGGGCCCTTCCTACGAGCAGTACTTC. The chain is built from TRBV2 and TRBJ2-7; 7 bases map to TRBD1. The CDR3 loop spans 14 amino acids. Germline CDR1 reads SNHLY; CDR2 reads FYNNEI. V gave up 8 bases and J gave up 1 base; unmatched junction bases: 8.